The 10 T cell receptor beta chains in this list originate from one sample, sequenced in a study of cytomegalovirus exposure and HLA in healthy donors. The PCR employed 60 Vbeta primers together with 13 Jbeta primers. Generated by immunoSEQ multiplex PCR, the TCRdb table keeps only in-frame clones and is missing some. The listing contains roughly 100,000 clones. The sequenced material came from PBMCs. These receptor sequences come from a middle-aged man in good health and CMV-seronegative.

The V and J genes are TRBV4-2 and TRBJ2-7, with 8 bases that match TRBD1. The CDR3 is 14 residues long. Germline trimming cut 3 bases from V and 2 bases from J; bases unmatched to any gene: 3. From germline, CDR1 is LGHNA and CDR2 YNFKEQ. CDR3 region: CASSQEQGAYEQYF. The CDR3 nucleotides are TGTGCCAGCAGCCAGGAACAGGGGGCCTACGAGCAGTACTTC.

The chain has TRBV7-2 and TRBJ2-1, with TRBD2 identical over 8 bases. J lost 2 bases, V lost 3 bases, and 3 bases had no gene match. The CDR3 extends over 15 amino acids. Per the germline V gene, CDR1 is SGHTA and CDR2 is FQGNSA. CDR3 amino acids: CASSFSRGAYNEQFF. CDR3 bases: TGTGCCAGCAGCTTCTCGCGGGGGGCCTACAATGAGCAGTTCTTC.

The chain carries TRBV21-1 and TRBJ2-7; the table's D call TRBD2 went unverified against the DNA. TRBV21-1 is recorded as a pseudogene. This CDR3 is built from 15 residues. DNA of the CDR3: TGTGCCAGCAGCAAGCTGGAGGCGGCCCTAGATGGGCAGTACTTC. It encodes CASSKLEAALDGQYF.

The chain has TRBV6-5 and TRBJ1-1; weak D call: TRBD1 (5 bases). Trimming took off 6 bases at V and 0 bases at J, with 14 bases between the two ends. This CDR3 has 15 amino acids. Germline V gene data show CDR1 as MNHEY and CDR2 as SVGAGI. The CDR3 protein is CASRGGSLMNTEAFF. Here the CDR3 DNA reads TGTGCCAGCAGGGGGGGGTCCTTAATGAACACTGAAGCTTTCTTT.

V usage is TRBV7-7 and J usage is TRBJ2-2, with D tentatively TRBD1 (5 bases). V gave up 2 bases and J gave up 6 bases, with 10 bases separating them. The germline CDR1 and CDR2 sequences are SSHAT and FNYEAQ (reference sequence). The CDR3 spans 14 residues. The CDR3 protein is CASSLKSGSGELFF. CDR3 bases: TGTGCCAGCAGCTTAAAGTCAGGGTCCGGGGAGCTGTTTTTT. Drawing the rest from reference TRBV7-7 and TRBJ2-2, the complete variable domain is GAGVSQSPRYKVTKRGQDVTLRCDPISSHATLYWYQQALGQGPEFLTYFNYEAQPDKSGLPSDRFSAERPEGSISTLTIQRTEQRDSAMYRCASSLKSGSGELFFGEGSRLTVL.

This chain connects TRBV6-6 to TRBJ2-7, with a weak D call TRBD2 (6 bases). The CDR3 covers 16 residues. The germline V and J ends were trimmed by 7 bases and 4 bases, with 23 bases remaining between them. CDR1 MNHNY and CDR2 SVGAGI come from the germline V gene (reference sequence). CDR3 protein: CASTNLAGTFEYEQYF. The DNA for the CDR3 is TGTGCCAGCACCAACTTGGCGGGGACTTTTGAATACGAGCAGTACTTC.

The chain combines TRBV5-4 with TRBJ2-7; D possibly corresponds to TRBD1 (6 bases). Trimming pared 6 bases from V and 2 bases from J, leaving 18 bases between. The germline CDR1 and CDR2 sequences are SGHNT and YYREEE (reference sequence). This CDR3 has 15 residues. The CDR3 DNA follows: TGTGCCAGCACCCACGAGGGGGATTTGACCTACGAGCAGTACTTC. Its protein product is CASTHEGDLTYEQYF. The full variable domain, in which reference TRBV5-4 and TRBJ2-7 provide the parts outside the CDR3, is ETGVTQSPTHLIKTRGQQVTLRCSSQSGHNTVSWYQQALGQGPQFIFQYYREEENGRGNFPPRFSGLQFPNYSSELNVNALELDDSALYLCASTHEGDLTYEQYFGPGTRLTVT.

This sequence joins TRBV10-3 and TRBJ1-1; D is possibly TRBD1 (6 bases). V lost 2 bases and J 0 bases, leaving 10 bases between the germline ends. The V gene's germline CDR1 is ENHRY and CDR2 SYGVKD. This CDR3 has 15 residues. The DNA of the CDR3 is TGTGCCATCAGTGAGGGGGGGGGCATGAACACTGAAGCTTTCTTT. Translation gives CAISEGGGMNTEAFF.

The J gene is TRBJ1-2, the V gene TRBV29-1; D is possibly TRBD1 (6 bases). Trimming pared 3 bases from V and 6 bases from J, leaving 11 bases between. The CDR3 covers 12 residues. The V gene's germline CDR1 is SQVTM and CDR2 ANQGSEA. CDR3 sequence: CSVDSGANGYTF. In DNA, the CDR3 is TGCAGCGTTGACTCAGGGGCCAATGGCTACACCTTC.

The J gene is TRBJ2-7, the V gene TRBV5-8, with a weak D call TRBD2 (5 bases). The V gene's germline CDR1 is SGHTS and CDR2 YDEGEE. The CDR3 extends over 16 amino acids. With 6 bases removed from V and 4 bases from J, the gap between germline ends came to 23 bases. CDR3 residues: CASTPLKRGSIYEQYF. Here the CDR3 DNA reads TGTGCCAGCACCCCCCTAAAACGGGGTTCGATTTACGAGCAGTACTTC.